This TCR beta chain was profiled in a study of blood T cell repertoires in COVID-19. Whole-study context: Samples of COVID-19 (acute and convalescent) were obtained from the United States, Italy and Spain. In each case, the material was cDNA or gDNA derived from T cells, B-cell-depleted T cells, or PBMCs.

Authors' processing steps: Nucleated cell counts were estimated from reference gene primer amplification. Only in-frame clones appear in the TCRdb table, and some are missing; sequencing was by immunoSEQ multiplex PCR. V, J and clone size reflect that table, while D and trimming were determined from the DNA. The repertoire has tens of thousands of clones, 93% of them found once; the top ten carry around 0.9%. Sample: peripheral blood. This receptor was identified in a male donor with active COVID-19.

CDR3 bases: TGTGCCAGCAGCTTAGGTGACAGCTCGTTTCTCTCTGGCTACACCTTC. Its protein product is CASSLGDSSFLSGYTF. V and J are TRBV11-2 and TRBJ1-2, with D possibly TRBD1 on 5 matching bases. The germline V gene encodes CDR1 SGHAT and CDR2 FQNNGV. This CDR3 is built from 16 residues. Between the trimmed V and J ends, which lost 1 base and 7 bases, there was a span of 19 bases.